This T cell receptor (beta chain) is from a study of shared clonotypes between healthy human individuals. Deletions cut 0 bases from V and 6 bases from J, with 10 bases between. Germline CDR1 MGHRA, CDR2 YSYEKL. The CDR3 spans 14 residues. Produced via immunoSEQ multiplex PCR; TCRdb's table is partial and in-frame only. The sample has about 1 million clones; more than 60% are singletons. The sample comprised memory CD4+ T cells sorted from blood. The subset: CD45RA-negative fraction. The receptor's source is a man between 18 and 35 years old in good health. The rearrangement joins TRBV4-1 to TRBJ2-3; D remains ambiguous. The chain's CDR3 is CASSQDEGTDTQYF. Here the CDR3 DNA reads TGCGCCAGCAGCCAAGATGAAGGTACGGATACGCAGTATTTT.